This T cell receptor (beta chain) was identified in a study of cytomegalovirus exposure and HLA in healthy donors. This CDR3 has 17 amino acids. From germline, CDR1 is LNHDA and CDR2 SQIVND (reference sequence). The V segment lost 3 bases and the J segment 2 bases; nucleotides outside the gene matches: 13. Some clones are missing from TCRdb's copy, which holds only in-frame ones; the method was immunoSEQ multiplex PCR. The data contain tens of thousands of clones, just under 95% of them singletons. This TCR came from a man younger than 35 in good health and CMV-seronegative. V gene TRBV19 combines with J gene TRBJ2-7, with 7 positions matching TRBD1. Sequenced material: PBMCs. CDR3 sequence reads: CASSIFGSGGRTYEQYF. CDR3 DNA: TGTGCCAGTAGTATTTTCGGATCAGGGGGAAGAACCTACGAGCAGTACTTC.